What follows is one T cell receptor beta chain and its context. Germline CDR1 is MDHEN and CDR2 is SYDVKM. The CDR3 is 13 amino acids. V lost 6 bases to trimming and J lost 1 base, with 10 bases between them. This sample is drawn from a study of T cells in localized non-small cell lung cancer. The data were produced by immunoSEQ multiplex PCR, yet TCRdb's version contains in-frame clones alone and is incomplete. The top ten clones hold roughly 20% of a sample with over 3,500 clones, around 30% of them seen once. The sample consisted of lung tumor tissue, taken before any cancer treatment. This chain uses TRBV28 with TRBJ2-7; possibly TRBD1 for D (6 bases). This receptor was taken from a male donor older than 55 with stage III lung adenocarcinoma. The CDR3 sequence: CASSPGQSYEQYF. CDR3 nucleotides: TGTGCCAGCAGCCCTGGACAGTCCTACGAGCAGTACTTC. Full variable domain (rest looked up from reference TRBV28 and TRBJ2-7): DVKVTQSSRYLVKRTGEKVFLECVQDMDHENMFWYRQDPGLGLRLIYFSYDVKMKEKGDIPEGYSVSREKKERFSLILESASTNQTSMYLCASSPGQSYEQYFGPGTRLTVT.